This TCR beta chain was obtained from a study of identical twins. TCRdb analysed the 5' RACE reads with MiXCR anew, one entry per CDR3 protein. The sample has about 240,000 distinct CDR3 sequences, under 12% seen once. Study results and limitations: Conclusions rested on cross-sectional statistics rather than following the same donors. Shared out-of-frame alpha sequences (those common to twins) showed excess low generation probability.

This clonotype turned up a few times. Antigen: not known. Sequences were obtained from memory T cells sorted from blood. This sequence originates from a man aged 50 to 59 in good health.

As DNA, the CDR3 is TGTGCCAGCAGTTACAAGTTAGCGGGGGAGTACCAAGAGACCCAGTACTTC. This translates into CASSYKLAGEYQETQYF. The chain combines TRBV6-2 or TRBV6-3 with TRBJ2-5; 9 bases map to TRBD2. CDR1 and CDR2 (germline): MNHEY, SVGEGT. The CDR3 runs 17 residues. The V segment lost 2 bases and the J segment 0 bases; nucleotides outside the gene matches: 7.